A single TCR beta chain is shown here with its context. Its antigen is not identified. The data originate from a study of T cell responses to AZD1222 COVID-19 vaccine. TCRdb's copy holds only in-frame clones and misses some; the assay was immunoSEQ multiplex PCR. The data show some 70,000 clones, 80% seen once. Findings and limits, study-wide: Spike was spanned by vaccine-associated CD4 TCRs, with dominance at 160-218 and 743-854. Clonal diversity was possibly underestimated, and the donors were mostly white British, with more females. Every sample of the repertoires postdated the peak T cell response. Nearly half of unique spike-specific TCRs reportedly avoided B.1.351 and B.1.1.7 mutated regions.

V shed 3 bases and J 5 bases; nucleotides not matched to a gene: 6. Germline CDR1 SGHRS, CDR2 YFSETQ. The CDR3 extends over 14 amino acids. The TCR was taken from an adult who received the AZD1222 COVID-19 vaccine. The source was peripheral blood, collected 28 days after the second AZD1222 dose. The gene calls are TRBV5-1 and TRBJ2-3; 7 bases align to TRBD1. The CDR3 loop reads CASSSRDRKDTQYF. The CDR3 DNA reads TGCGCCAGCAGCTCCCGGGACAGAAAAGATACGCAGTATTTT.